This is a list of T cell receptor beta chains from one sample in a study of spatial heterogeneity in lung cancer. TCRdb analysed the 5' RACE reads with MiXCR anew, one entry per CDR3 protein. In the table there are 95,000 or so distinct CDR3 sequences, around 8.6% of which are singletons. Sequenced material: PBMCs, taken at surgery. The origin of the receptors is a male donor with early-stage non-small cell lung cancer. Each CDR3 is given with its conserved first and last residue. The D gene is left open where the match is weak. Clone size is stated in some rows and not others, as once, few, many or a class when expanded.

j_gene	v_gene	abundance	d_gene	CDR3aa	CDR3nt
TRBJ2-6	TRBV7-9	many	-	CASSADRIGANVLTF	TGTGCCAGCAGCGCAGACAGAATAGGGGCCAACGTCCTGACTTTC
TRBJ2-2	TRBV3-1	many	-	CASSQRSNTGELFF	TGTGCCAGCAGCCAGCGGTCGAACACCGGGGAGCTGTTTTTT
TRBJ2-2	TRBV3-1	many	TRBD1	CASSRGQGTGTGELFF	TGTGCCAGCAGCCGTGGACAGGGGACTGGCACCGGGGAGCTGTTTTTT
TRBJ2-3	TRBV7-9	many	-	CASSFESTDTQYF	TGTGCCAGCAGCTTTGAGAGCACAGATACGCAGTATTTT
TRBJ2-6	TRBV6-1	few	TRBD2	CASTGGGALHLSGANVLTF	TGTGCCAGCACGGGGGGTGGGGCCCTCCACCTCTCTGGGGCCAACGTCCTGACTTTC
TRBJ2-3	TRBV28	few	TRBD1	CASMTPGQYWGQYF	TGTGCCAGCATGACTCCGGGACAGTACTGGGGGCAGTATTTT
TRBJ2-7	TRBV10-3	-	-	CAINRDRRDYEQYF	TGTGCCATCAATCGGGACCGTCGGGACTACGAGCAGTACTTC
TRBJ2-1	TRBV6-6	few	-	CASSREDEQFF	TGTGCCAGCAGCCGAGAGGATGAGCAGTTCTTC
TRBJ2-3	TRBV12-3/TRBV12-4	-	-	CASSPTDTQYF	TGTGCCAGCAGTCCCACAGATACGCAGTATTTT
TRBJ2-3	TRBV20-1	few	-	CSATWGSNTDTQYF	TGCAGTGCTACTTGGGGGTCAAACACAGATACGCAGTATTTT
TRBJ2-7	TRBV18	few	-	CASSPLAVSSYEQYF	TGTGCCAGCTCACCTTTAGCGGTTAGCTCCTACGAGCAGTACTTC
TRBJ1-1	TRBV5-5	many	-	CASSLRERVNTEAFF	TGTGCCAGCAGCTTAAGGGAAAGGGTGAACACTGAAGCTTTCTTT
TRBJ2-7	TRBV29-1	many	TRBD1	CSATTGATTYEQYF	TGCAGCGCCACGACAGGGGCAACGACCTACGAGCAGTACTTC
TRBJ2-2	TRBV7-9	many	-	CASSPANGELFF	TGTGCCAGCAGCCCCGCGAACGGGGAGCTGTTTTTT
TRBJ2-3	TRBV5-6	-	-	CASSSDDTQYF	TGTGCCAGCAGCTCGGACGATACGCAGTATTTT